These 17 T cell receptor beta chains were all obtained from the same sample, sequenced in a study of blood T cell repertoires in COVID-19. Sequencing used immunoSEQ multiplex PCR; TCRdb keeps in-frame clones, though not all of them. The repertoire includes around 180,000 clones, more than 70% of them detected once, and about 4% sits in the top ten. Sequences were obtained from peripheral blood. The receptors were sampled from a woman under 40 with acute or convalescent COVID-19.

This clone showed up just a few times. The chain links TRBV5-4 to TRBJ1-5; D gene ambiguous. CDR1 is SGHNT, CDR2 YYREEE, per germline (reference sequence). The ends were cut back, 0 bases at V and 3 bases at J, with 4 bases in the middle. The CDR3 contains 13 residues. The CDR3 protein is CASSLGANQPQHF. DNA for the CDR3: TGTGCCAGCAGCTTGGGGGCCAATCAGCCCCAGCATTTT.

In nucleotides, the CDR3 is TGTGCCAGCAGTTCAGGGGGGCTGGCCGAGCAGTACTTC. This translates into CASSSGGLAEQYF. The rearrangement uses TRBV27 and TRBJ2-7; weak D call: TRBD1 (7 bases). CDR1 and CDR2 (germline): MNHEY, SMNVEV (reference sequence). The CDR3 is made up of 13 amino acids. Trimming stripped 4 bases from V and 6 bases from J, with 13 bases between.

V and J are TRBV27 and TRBJ1-1; D is uncertain. V lost 10 bases and J 1 base, leaving 7 bases between the germline ends. This CDR3 is built from 11 residues. CDR1 MNHEY and CDR2 SMNVEV come from the germline V gene (reference sequence). As DNA, the CDR3 is TGTGCCATACGGGAGAACACTGAAGCTTTCTTT. Its translation: CAIRENTEAFF.

This clone showed up just once. The V gene is TRBV7-2, the J gene TRBJ1-5; D is uncertain. Germline CDR1 reads SGHTA; CDR2 reads FQGNSA. The CDR3 covers 14 residues. V lost 1 base, J lost 6 bases, and 10 bases lay in between. The CDR3 region has the DNA TGTGCCAGCAGCTTAGTAGCAATCGGTCAGCCCCAGCATTTT. Its translation is CASSLVAIGQPQHF.

This clone was counted once. V usage is TRBV7-2 and J usage is TRBJ2-2; 8 nucleotides align to TRBD2. CDR3 length: 16 amino acids. The junction had 5 bases not matched to a gene; V was cut back by 5 bases and J by 0 bases. The V gene's germline CDR1 is SGHTA and CDR2 FQGNSA. The CDR3 DNA sequence: TGTGCCAGCAGCACAAGACTAGCGACGAACACCGGGGAGCTGTTTTTT. Translating it yields CASSTRLATNTGELFF.

The chain employs TRBV28 and TRBJ1-2; 12 bases align to TRBD1. Unmatched junction bases numbered 2, after V lost 2 bases and J lost 4 bases. Germline V gene sequence: CDR1 MDHEN, CDR2 SYDVKM. The CDR3 is 15 residues long. The CDR3 region has the DNA TGTGCCAGCAGTTTACCGGGACAGGGGGCCTATGGCTACACCTTC. Translation gives CASSLPGQGAYGYTF.

This clone has at least ten counts. The genes are TRBV28 and TRBJ2-3; possible D gene TRBD2, 7 bases. The CDR3 is 13 amino acids. In germline, CDR1 is MDHEN, CDR2 SYDVKM. Trimming shortened V by 8 bases and J by 3 bases, and 12 bases separated the two germline ends. The CDR3 here is CASSGEGTDTQYF. In DNA, the CDR3 is TGTGCCAGCTCAGGGGAGGGGACAGATACGCAGTATTTT. The complete variable domain, with remaining parts taken from reference TRBV28 and TRBJ2-3, reads DVKVTQSSRYLVKRTGEKVFLECVQDMDHENMFWYRQDPGLGLRLIYFSYDVKMKEKGDIPEGYSVSREKKERFSLILESASTNQTSMYLCASSGEGTDTQYFGPGTRLTVL.

The chain is built from TRBV5-4 and TRBJ2-3; D might be TRBD2 (6 bases). The CDR3 is 17 residues long. V was trimmed by 4 bases and J by 1 base, leaving 19 bases between them. The germline V gene encodes CDR1 SGHNT and CDR2 YYREEE (reference sequence). The CDR3 sequence is CASSGDFGASGTDTQYF. Written as DNA, the CDR3 is TGTGCCAGCAGCGGGGACTTCGGGGCCTCGGGCACAGATACGCAGTATTTT.

The rearrangement joins TRBV5-1 to TRBJ2-1; TRBD1 might be the D (6 bases). The ends were cut back, 5 bases at V and 5 bases at J, with 17 bases in the middle. The V gene's germline CDR1 is SGHRS and CDR2 YFSETQ. The CDR3 covers 15 residues. As DNA, the CDR3 is TGCGCCAGCAGTGGCCGTGGACAGATAAACAATGAGCAGTTCTTC. Protein: CASSGRGQINNEQFF.

The genes are TRBV13 and TRBJ2-6; tentatively, D is TRBD1 (5 bases). Germline V gene lookup returns CDR1 PRHDT and CDR2 FYEKMQ (reference sequence). The CDR3 contains 16 residues. V was trimmed by 4 bases and J by 0 bases, leaving 10 bases between them. As DNA, the CDR3 is TGTGCCAGCAGCTCCCGACAGAGCTCTGGGGCCAACGTCCTGACTTTC. Translated, it gives CASSSRQSSGANVLTF.

Worth noting for this clone: In the same sample, other DNA sequences code for this CDR3. The chain links TRBV30 to TRBJ2-7, with 7 bases matching TRBD1. CDR3 length: 13 residues. J gave up 1 base and V 0 bases, and 0 bases lay outside the gene matches. Per germline, CDR1 GTSNPN and CDR2 SVGIG (reference sequence). The CDR3 region is CAWSVQGSYEQYF. The CDR3 DNA reads TGTGCCTGGAGTGTACAGGGGTCCTACGAGCAGTACTTC. Looking up the rest from reference TRBV30 and TRBJ2-7 gives the full variable domain: SQTIHQWPATLVQPVGSPLSLECTVEGTSNPNLYWYRQAAGRGLQLLFYSVGIGQISSEVPQNLSASRPQDRQFILSSKKLLLSDSGFYLCAWSVQGSYEQYFGPGTRLTVT.

The chain has TRBV28 and TRBJ2-1; 8 nucleotides align to TRBD2. There are 16 residues in the CDR3. Germline CDR1 MDHEN, CDR2 SYDVKM. V shed 6 bases and J 8 bases; nucleotides not matched to a gene: 15. CDR3: CASRRSTGGPTDEQFF. CDR3 bases: TGTGCCAGCAGAAGGAGTACGGGAGGGCCGACCGATGAGCAGTTCTTC.

This clone was found once. V usage is TRBV12-3 or TRBV12-4 and J usage is TRBJ1-5; perhaps TRBD1 as D (5 bases). The germline V and J ends were trimmed by 3 bases and 5 bases, with 8 bases remaining between them. The CDR3 runs to 13 residues. The chain's CDR3 is CASSFSGYQPQHF. CDR3 bases: TGTGCCAGCAGTTTTTCAGGGTATCAGCCCCAGCATTTT.

V is TRBV29-1 and J is TRBJ1-3; 8 nucleotides line up with TRBD1. The CDR3 is 15 residues long. Germline values: CDR1 SQVTM, CDR2 ANQGSEA. The junction had 6 bases not matched to a gene; V was cut back by 5 bases and J by 0 bases. The CDR3: CSVTGDRSSGNTIYF. In DNA, the CDR3 is TGCAGCGTTACTGGGGACAGGTCCTCTGGAAACACCATATATTTT.

V usage is TRBV5-1 and J usage is TRBJ1-2; perhaps TRBD1 as D (5 bases). The V end was cut by 4 bases, the J end by 4 bases, with 11 bases between. CDR3 size: 13 residues. Germline CDR1 reads SGHRS; CDR2 reads YFSETQ. This CDR3 reads CASSQDKAYGYTF. CDR3 sequence (DNA): TGCGCCAGCAGCCAGGACAAGGCCTATGGCTACACCTTC.

The chain has TRBV6-1 and TRBJ1-2, with D unclear. V lost 3 bases and J lost 0, with 8 bases in between. The CDR3 contains 14 residues. Germline CDR1 and CDR2: MNHNS and SASEGT. CDR3 bases: TGTGCCAGCAGTGAGACTGCGGCTAACTATGGCTACACCTTC. Its protein product is CASSETAANYGYTF.

The rearrangement links TRBV9 to TRBJ1-4; D remains unclear. The V and J ends lost 1 base and 0 bases respectively, with 4 bases between them. The CDR3 has 14 residues. Per germline, CDR1 SGDLS and CDR2 YYNGEE. In DNA form, the CDR3 reads TGTGCCAGCAGCGTATCAGCAACTAATGAAAAACTGTTTTTT. Translated: CASSVSATNEKLFF.